This entry lists 14 T cell receptor beta chains sequenced from one sample in a study of early T cells in non-severe SARS-CoV-2 infection. In TCRdb, the 5' RACE reads were re-called with MiXCR into one record per CDR3 protein. The table lists around 98,000 distinct CDR3 sequences, approximately 9.9% of them singletons. The sample comprised whole blood. These receptors all stem from an adult who was a healthcare worker with PCR-confirmed SARS-CoV-2 infection or an uninfected control (not recorded which).

The rearrangement links TRBV24-1 to TRBJ2-3, with 7 bases that match TRBD1. The trim removed 3 bases at V and 2 bases at J, leaving 7 bases unmatched. The CDR3 is 16 amino acids. The germline CDR1 and CDR2 sequences are KGHDR and SFDVKD. The DNA for the CDR3 is TGTGCCACCAGTGATGGGACAGCCGATTCCACAGATACGCAGTATTTT. This gives the protein CATSDGTADSTDTQYF.

The chain links TRBV29-1 to TRBJ1-4; D uncertain. Between the trimmed V and J ends, which lost 7 bases and 8 bases, there was a span of 17 bases. Germline CDR1 SQVTM, CDR2 ANQGSEA. The CDR3 extends over 13 amino acids. The CDR3 DNA reads TGCAGCGCGACGTCCCGTGGTTTGGAAAAACTGTTTTTT. This translates into CSATSRGLEKLFF.

The chain uses TRBV2 and TRBJ2-7; 9 bases align to TRBD2. CDR3 length equals 15 residues. The ends lost 3 bases at V and 4 bases at J; junction bases unmatched: 7. Germline CDR1 reads SNHLY; CDR2 reads FYNNEI. CDR3 sequence: CASSDTLAGRYEQYF. CDR3 in DNA: TGTGCCAGCAGTGATACGCTAGCGGGGAGGTACGAGCAGTACTTC.

The chain links TRBV11-3 to TRBJ2-3; 8 positions agree with TRBD2. This CDR3 is 16 amino acids long. The germline gives CDR1 SGHNT, CDR2 YENEEA. V gave up 1 base and J gave up 2 bases; unmatched junction bases: 5. As DNA, the CDR3 is TGTGCCAGCAGCTTAGGGGGGACTAGATCCACAGATACGCAGTATTTT. Its translation: CASSLGGTRSTDTQYF.

A word on this clonotype: This may be a read error: a much more frequent sequence differs by one nucleotide. The rearrangement uses TRBV5-1 and TRBJ1-1; no clear D gene. The CDR3 covers 15 residues. Germline lookup yields CDR1 SGHRS and CDR2 YFSETQ. Here the CDR3 reads CVSSLSPSMNTEAFF. In DNA form, the CDR3 reads TGCGTCAGCAGCTTATCTCCGAGCATGAACACTGAAGCTTTCTTT.

V is TRBV20-1 and J is TRBJ2-1; 13 nucleotides match TRBD2. The CDR3 has 15 residues. Germline V gives CDR1 DFQATT, CDR2 SNEGSKA (reference sequence). V shed 6 bases and J 3 bases; nucleotides not matched to a gene: 5. The CDR3 DNA is TGCAGTGCGAGACTAGCGGGAGGACTCTACAATGAGCAGTTCTTC. This translates into CSARLAGGLYNEQFF.

This rearrangement joins TRBV30 to TRBJ2-7; 7 nucleotides match TRBD2. The germline V gene has CDR1 GTSNPN and CDR2 SVGIG (reference sequence). This CDR3 has 15 residues. With 4 bases clipped from V and 2 bases from J, the junction kept 11 bases outside the gene matches. The DNA of the CDR3 is TGTGCCTGGACTCCCATGCCTAGCGGACCCTACGAGCAGTACTTC. It encodes CAWTPMPSGPYEQYF.

In this sample, this clonotype turned up many times. This chain connects TRBV20-1 to TRBJ2-7; 7 nucleotides line up with TRBD1. V lost 3 bases, J lost 2 bases, and 4 bases stayed unmatched. This CDR3 has 13 amino acids. The germline V gene encodes CDR1 DFQATT and CDR2 SNEGSKA (reference sequence). The CDR3 nucleotides read TGCAGTGCTAGGCTCGACAGGGCCTACGAGCAGTACTTC. Translation: CSARLDRAYEQYF.

This clonotype was found a few times. The chain employs TRBV30 and TRBJ2-7; possibly TRBD1 for D (6 bases). Germline CDR1 and CDR2: GTSNPN and SVGIG (reference sequence). The CDR3 covers 13 residues. Trimming left V 4 bases short and J 3 bases short, with 13 bases between. The CDR3 nucleotides are TGTGCCTGGACCTCCCAGGGGATCTACGAGCAGTACTTC. Its protein product is CAWTSQGIYEQYF.

This clonotype showed up many times. The chain carries TRBV3-1 and TRBJ2-3, with 9 positions matching TRBD2. The CDR3 is 16 residues long. Germline lookup yields CDR1 LGHDT and CDR2 YNNKEL (reference sequence). V was pared by 2 bases and J by 0 bases, with 3 bases of the junction left unmatched. CDR3 nucleotides: TGTGCCAGCAGCCAACGACTAGCGGAGAGCACAGATACGCAGTATTTT. Its translation is CASSQRLAESTDTQYF.

CDR3 nucleotide sequence: TGTGCCAGCAGCTTTGGGGGGGTTGGCACTGAAGCTTTCTTT. Translation gives CASSFGGVGTEAFF. The rearrangement uses TRBV11-2 and TRBJ1-1; D is perhaps TRBD1 (5 bases). Germline values: CDR1 SGHAT, CDR2 FQNNGV. The V end was cut by 3 bases, the J end by 4 bases, with 12 bases between. The length of the CDR3 is 14 residues.

This clonotype was detected a few times. The chain is built from TRBV3-1 and TRBJ2-7, with D possibly matching TRBD1 (6 bases). The CDR3 is 14 amino acids. With 4 bases removed from V and 3 bases from J, the gap between germline ends came to 13 bases. CDR1 LGHDT and CDR2 YNNKEL come from the germline V gene (reference sequence). CDR3 residues: CASSPLRDNYEQYF. Here the CDR3 DNA reads TGTGCCAGCAGCCCCCTCCGGGACAACTACGAGCAGTACTTC.

The gene calls are TRBV11-3 and TRBJ2-1; D not certain. Trimming pared 3 bases from V and 13 bases from J, leaving 13 bases between. This CDR3 is built from 12 residues. CDR1 is SGHNT, CDR2 YENEEA, per germline. In nucleotides, the CDR3 is TGTGCCAGCAGCTTTCGGACGGAGCACCAGTTCTTC. It specifies CASSFRTEHQFF.

The chain links TRBV29-1 to TRBJ2-7; tentatively, D is TRBD1 (6 bases). Germline CDR1 reads SQVTM; CDR2 reads ANQGSEA. The germline V and J ends were trimmed by 4 bases and 3 bases, with 13 bases remaining between them. CDR3 length: 13 residues. This CDR3 is CSVVGAKGYEQYF. Here the CDR3 DNA reads TGCAGCGTTGTGGGGGCTAAAGGCTACGAGCAGTACTTC.